This TCR beta chain was sequenced during a study of cytomegalovirus exposure and HLA in healthy donors. This CDR3 spans 19 amino acids. Looked up from germline, CDR1 is SGHRS and CDR2 is YFSETQ. V shed 0 bases, J shed 0 bases, and the junction held 8 bases outside the gene matches. While the first cohort had about 610 subjects, the donors belonged to the separate validation cohort of over a hundred subjects. As regards this clone: Its antigen is as yet unknown.

The method was immunoSEQ multiplex PCR; TCRdb's version includes in-frame clones alone and lacks a portion of them. The table records 50,000 to 65,000 clones, approximately 95% of them present only once. Study-wide results and limits: Subsequent analysis revealed that first-cohort TCR clusters tended to co-occur in the approximately 120 validation repertoires. Most TCR sequences showed up rarely, but some public TCRs showed up in many donors.

This sequence joins TRBV5-1 and TRBJ2-3; TRBD2 matches 12 bases. Sample: PBMCs. The TCR was taken from a woman aged 18-29 years in good health and CMV-seropositive. As DNA, the CDR3 is TGCGCCAGCAGCTTGGCGCTAGCGGGAGGGTTCATCAGCACAGATACGCAGTATTTT. Amino acids: CASSLALAGGFISTDTQYF.